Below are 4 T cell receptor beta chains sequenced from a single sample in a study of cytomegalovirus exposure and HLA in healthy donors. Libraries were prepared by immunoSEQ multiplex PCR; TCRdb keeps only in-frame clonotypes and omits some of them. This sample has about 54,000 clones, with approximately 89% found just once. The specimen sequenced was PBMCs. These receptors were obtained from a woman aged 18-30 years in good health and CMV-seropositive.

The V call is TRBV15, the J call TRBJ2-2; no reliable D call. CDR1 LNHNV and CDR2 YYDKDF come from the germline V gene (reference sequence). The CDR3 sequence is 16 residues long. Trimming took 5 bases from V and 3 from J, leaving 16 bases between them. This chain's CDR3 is CATSDPDRSYTGELFF. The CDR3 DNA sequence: TGTGCCACCAGCGATCCTGACCGGAGTTACACCGGGGAGCTGTTTTTT.

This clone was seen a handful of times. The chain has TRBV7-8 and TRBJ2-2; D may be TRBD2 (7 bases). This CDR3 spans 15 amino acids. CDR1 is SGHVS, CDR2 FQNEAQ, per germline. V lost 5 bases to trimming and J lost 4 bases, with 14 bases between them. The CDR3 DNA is TGTGCCAGCAGCCCATCCGGGGGGCCCACCGGGGAGCTGTTTTTT. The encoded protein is CASSPSGGPTGELFF. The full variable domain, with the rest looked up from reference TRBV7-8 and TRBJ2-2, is GAGVSQSPRYKVAKRGQDVALRCDPISGHVSLFWYQQALGQGPEFLTYFQNEAQLDKSGLPSDRFFAERPEGSVSTLKIQRTQQEDSAVYLCASSPSGGPTGELFFGEGSRLTVL.

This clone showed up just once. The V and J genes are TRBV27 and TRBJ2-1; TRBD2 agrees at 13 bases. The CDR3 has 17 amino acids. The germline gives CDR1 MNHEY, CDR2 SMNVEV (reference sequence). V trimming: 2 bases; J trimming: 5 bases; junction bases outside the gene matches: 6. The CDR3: CASSLPTLAGGNNEQFF. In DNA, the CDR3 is TGTGCCAGCAGTTTACCCACACTAGCGGGGGGGAACAATGAGCAGTTCTTC.

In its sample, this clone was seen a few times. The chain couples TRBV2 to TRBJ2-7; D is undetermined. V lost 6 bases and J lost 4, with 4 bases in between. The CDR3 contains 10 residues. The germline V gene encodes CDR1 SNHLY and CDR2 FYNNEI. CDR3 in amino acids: CASRRYEQYF. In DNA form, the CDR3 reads TGTGCCAGCAGGAGGTACGAGCAGTACTTC.